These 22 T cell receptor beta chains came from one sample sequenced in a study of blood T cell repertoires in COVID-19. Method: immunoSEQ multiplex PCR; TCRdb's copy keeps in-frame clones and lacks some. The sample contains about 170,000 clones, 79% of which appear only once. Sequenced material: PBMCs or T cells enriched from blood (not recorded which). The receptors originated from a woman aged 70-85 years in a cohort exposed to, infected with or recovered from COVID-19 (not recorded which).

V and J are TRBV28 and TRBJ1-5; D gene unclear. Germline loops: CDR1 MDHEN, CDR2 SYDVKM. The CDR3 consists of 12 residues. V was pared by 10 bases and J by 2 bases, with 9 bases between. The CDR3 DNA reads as TGTGCCACCGTCCTAGGCAATCAGCCCCAGCATTTT. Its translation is CATVLGNQPQHF.

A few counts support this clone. In DNA form, the CDR3 reads TGTGCCTGGAGTCCACAGAGCACCGGGGAGCTGTTTTTT. Translating gives CAWSPQSTGELFF. The chain carries TRBV30 and TRBJ2-2, with no clear D. Trimming left V 2 bases short and J 4 bases short, with 8 bases between. The CDR3 covers 13 residues. Germline V gene data show CDR1 as GTSNPN and CDR2 as SVGIG (reference sequence).

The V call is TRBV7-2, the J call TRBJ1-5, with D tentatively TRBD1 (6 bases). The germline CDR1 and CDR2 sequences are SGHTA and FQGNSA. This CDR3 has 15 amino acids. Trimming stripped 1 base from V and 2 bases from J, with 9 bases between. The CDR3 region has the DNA TGTGCCAGCAGCTTAGTTGCAGGGGGCAATCAGCCCCAGCATTTT. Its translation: CASSLVAGGNQPQHF.

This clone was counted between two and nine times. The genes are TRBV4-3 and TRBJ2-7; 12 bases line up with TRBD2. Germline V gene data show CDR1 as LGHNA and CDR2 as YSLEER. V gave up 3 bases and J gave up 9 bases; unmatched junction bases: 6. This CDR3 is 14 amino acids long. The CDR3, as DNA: TGCGCCAGCAGCCAGACTAGCGGGAGAGGGGGGCAGTACTTC. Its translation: CASSQTSGRGGQYF.

The CDR3 DNA reads TGCGCCAGCAGCTTGGGAGACGACCCAGGGCACTCCTACGAGCAGTACTTC. Its translation: CASSLGDDPGHSYEQYF. This rearrangement joins TRBV5-1 to TRBJ2-7; perhaps TRBD1 as D (5 bases). CDR3 length: 17 residues. V lost 0 bases, J lost 0 bases, and 16 bases lay in between. The germline V gene has CDR1 SGHRS and CDR2 YFSETQ.

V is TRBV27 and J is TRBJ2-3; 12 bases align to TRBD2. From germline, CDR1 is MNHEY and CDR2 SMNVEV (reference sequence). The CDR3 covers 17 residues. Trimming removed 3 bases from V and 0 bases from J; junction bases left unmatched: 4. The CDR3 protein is CASSLMGTSGSTDTQYF. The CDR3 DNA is TGTGCCAGCAGTTTGATGGGGACTAGCGGGAGCACAGATACGCAGTATTTT.

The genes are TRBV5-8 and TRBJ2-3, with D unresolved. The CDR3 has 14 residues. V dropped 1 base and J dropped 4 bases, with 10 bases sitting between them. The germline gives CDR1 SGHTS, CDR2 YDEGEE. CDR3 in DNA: TGTGCCAGCAGCTTGACTTATAGCTCAGATACGCAGTATTTT. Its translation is CASSLTYSSDTQYF.

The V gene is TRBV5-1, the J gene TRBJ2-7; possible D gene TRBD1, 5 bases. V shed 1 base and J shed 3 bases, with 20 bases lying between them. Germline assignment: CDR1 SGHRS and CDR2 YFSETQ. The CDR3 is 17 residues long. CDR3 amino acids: CASSLSLSQGLIYEQYF. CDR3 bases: TGCGCCAGCAGCTTGTCTCTCTCGCAGGGTCTAATCTACGAGCAGTACTTC.

CDR3 DNA sequence: TGTGCCAGCTCACCACTGACCGGGACAGGGACTGGGGCCAACGTCCTGACTTTC. The encoded protein is CASSPLTGTGTGANVLTF. The V and J genes are TRBV18 and TRBJ2-6; 9 bases agree with TRBD1. CDR3 size: 18 residues. V shed 1 base and J 2 bases; nucleotides not matched to a gene: 6. Germline lookup yields CDR1 KGHSH and CDR2 LQKENI.

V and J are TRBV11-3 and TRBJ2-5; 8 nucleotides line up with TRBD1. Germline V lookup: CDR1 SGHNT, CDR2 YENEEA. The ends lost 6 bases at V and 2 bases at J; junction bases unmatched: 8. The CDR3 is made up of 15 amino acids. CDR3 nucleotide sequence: TGTGCCAGCAGACTCGGACAGGGACCACAAGAGACCCAGTACTTC. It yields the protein CASRLGQGPQETQYF.

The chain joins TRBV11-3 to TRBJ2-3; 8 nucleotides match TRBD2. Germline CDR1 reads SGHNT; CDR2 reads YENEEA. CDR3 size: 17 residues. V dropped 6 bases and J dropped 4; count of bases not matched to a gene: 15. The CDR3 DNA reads TGTGCCAGCAGTTCCCTGTGGGTAGCGGGACCCGCAGATACGCAGTATTTT. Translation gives CASSSLWVAGPADTQYF.

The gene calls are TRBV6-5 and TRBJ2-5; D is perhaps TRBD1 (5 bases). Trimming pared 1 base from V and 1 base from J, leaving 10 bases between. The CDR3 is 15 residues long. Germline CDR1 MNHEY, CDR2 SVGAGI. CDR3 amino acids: CASSYFGQGQETQYF. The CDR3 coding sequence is TGTGCCAGCAGTTACTTCGGGCAGGGCCAAGAGACCCAGTACTTC.

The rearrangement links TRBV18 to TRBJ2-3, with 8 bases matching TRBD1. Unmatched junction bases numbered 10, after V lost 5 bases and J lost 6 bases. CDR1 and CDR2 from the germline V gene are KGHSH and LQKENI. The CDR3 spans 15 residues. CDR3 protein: CASSGQQGDSDTQYF. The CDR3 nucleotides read TGTGCCAGCTCAGGGCAACAGGGGGACTCGGATACGCAGTATTTT.

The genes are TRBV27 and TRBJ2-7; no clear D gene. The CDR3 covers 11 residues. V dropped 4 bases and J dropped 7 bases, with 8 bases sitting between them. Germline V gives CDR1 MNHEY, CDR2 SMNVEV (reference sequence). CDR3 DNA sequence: TGTGCCAGCAGTTCCGGGTGGGAGCAGTACTTC. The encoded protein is CASSSGWEQYF.

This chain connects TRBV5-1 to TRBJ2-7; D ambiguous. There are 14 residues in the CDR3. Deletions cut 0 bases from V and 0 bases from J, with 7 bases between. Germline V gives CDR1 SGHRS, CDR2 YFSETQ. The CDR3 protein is CASSLAGSSYEQYF. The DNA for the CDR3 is TGCGCCAGCAGCTTGGCGGGTAGCTCCTACGAGCAGTACTTC.

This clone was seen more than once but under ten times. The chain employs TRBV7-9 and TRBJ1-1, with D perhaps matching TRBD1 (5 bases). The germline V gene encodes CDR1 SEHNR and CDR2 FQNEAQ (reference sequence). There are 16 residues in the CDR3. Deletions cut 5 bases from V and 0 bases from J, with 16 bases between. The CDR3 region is CASSPSTESMNTEAFF. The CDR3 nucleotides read TGTGCCAGCAGCCCTTCGACAGAAAGCATGAACACTGAAGCTTTCTTT.

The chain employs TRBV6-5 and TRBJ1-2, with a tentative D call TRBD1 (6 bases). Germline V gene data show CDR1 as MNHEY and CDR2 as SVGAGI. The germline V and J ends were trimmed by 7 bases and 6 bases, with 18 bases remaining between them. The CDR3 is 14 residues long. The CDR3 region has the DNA TGTGCCAGCACCCCCTCAGCAGGGGCCCATGGCTACACCTTC. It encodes CASTPSAGAHGYTF.

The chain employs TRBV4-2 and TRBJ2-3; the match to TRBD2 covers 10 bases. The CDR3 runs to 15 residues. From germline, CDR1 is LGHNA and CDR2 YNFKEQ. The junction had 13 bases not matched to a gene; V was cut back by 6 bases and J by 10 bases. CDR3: CASRREREGRYAQYF. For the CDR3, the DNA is TGTGCCAGCAGGAGAGAGCGGGAGGGCCGCTACGCGCAGTATTTT.

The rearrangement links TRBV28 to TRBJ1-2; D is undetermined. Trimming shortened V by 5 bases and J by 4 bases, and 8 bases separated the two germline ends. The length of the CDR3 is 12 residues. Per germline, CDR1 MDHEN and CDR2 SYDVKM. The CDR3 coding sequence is TGTGCCAGCAGTCCCAAATTCTATGGCTACACCTTC. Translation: CASSPKFYGYTF.

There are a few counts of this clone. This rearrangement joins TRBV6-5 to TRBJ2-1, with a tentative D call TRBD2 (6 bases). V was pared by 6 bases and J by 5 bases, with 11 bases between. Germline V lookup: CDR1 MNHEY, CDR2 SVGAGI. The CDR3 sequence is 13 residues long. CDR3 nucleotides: TGTGCCAGCAGCTTTTTAGCGGACAATGAGCAGTTCTTC. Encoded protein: CASSFLADNEQFF.

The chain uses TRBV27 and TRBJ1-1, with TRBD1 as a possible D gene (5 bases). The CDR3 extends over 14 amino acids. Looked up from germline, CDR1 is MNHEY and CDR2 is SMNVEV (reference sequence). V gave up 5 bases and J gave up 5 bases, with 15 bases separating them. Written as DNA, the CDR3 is TGTGCCAGCAGTAGCCCTGGGGGGGGGACTGAAGCTTTCTTT. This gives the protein CASSSPGGGTEAFF.

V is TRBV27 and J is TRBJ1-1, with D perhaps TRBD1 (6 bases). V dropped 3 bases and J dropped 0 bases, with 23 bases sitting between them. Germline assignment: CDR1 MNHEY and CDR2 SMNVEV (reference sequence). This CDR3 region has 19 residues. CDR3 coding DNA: TGTGCCAGCAGTTTCGAGAGACAGCCCAGGGGTATCCTGAACACTGAAGCTTTCTTT. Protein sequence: CASSFERQPRGILNTEAFF.